A single sample is the source of the 12 T cell receptor beta chains below, sequenced in a study of control samples from healthy donors and cancer patients. Clones were read by immunoSEQ multiplex PCR, and TCRdb kept only the in-frame ones, dropping some. The data contain around 150,000 clones, approximately 94% of them singletons. Input material: blood. These receptors were taken from a woman between 40 and 50 years old in good health.

The genes are TRBV20-1 and TRBJ2-3; D unresolved. The CDR3 is 11 amino acids. Per the germline V gene, CDR1 is DFQATT and CDR2 is SNEGSKA (reference sequence). V was trimmed by 3 bases and J by 5 bases, leaving 6 bases between them. The CDR3 is CSASRLDTQYF. Written as DNA, the CDR3 is TGCAGTGCTAGTCGACTAGATACGCAGTATTTT.

Only a few counts were recorded for this clone. V gene TRBV9 combines with J gene TRBJ1-1; possible D gene TRBD1, 5 bases. This CDR3 has 14 residues. Germline assignment: CDR1 SGDLS and CDR2 YYNGEE. Trimming shortened V by 6 bases and J by 1 base, and 13 bases separated the two germline ends. CDR3 in DNA: TGTGCCAGCAATCGGGACCGATCGAACACTGAAGCTTTCTTT. Its protein product is CASNRDRSNTEAFF.

This sequence joins TRBV27 and TRBJ1-5, with 9 nucleotides matching TRBD1. Germline V CDR1 and CDR2: MNHEY, SMNVEV (reference sequence). This CDR3 contains 19 residues. Unmatched junction bases numbered 20, after V lost 4 bases and J lost 7 bases. CDR3 sequence (DNA): TGTGCCAGCAGTTCCGCCTTCCACCCGGGACAGGGCTCCGGCCAGCCCCAGCATTTT. Its translation is CASSSAFHPGQGSGQPQHF.

V is TRBV10-3 and J is TRBJ1-1; 7 nucleotides match TRBD1. V lost 6 bases, J lost 0 bases, and 1 base stayed unmatched. The CDR3 is 13 residues long. Germline CDR1 is ENHRY and CDR2 is SYGVKD. CDR3 DNA sequence: TGTGCCATCAGACAGGGGTTGAACACTGAAGCTTTCTTT. It codes for CAIRQGLNTEAFF.

V usage is TRBV7-2 and J usage is TRBJ2-2, with D tentatively TRBD1 (7 bases). The CDR3 is 16 residues long. Trimming took 5 bases from V and 4 from J, leaving 17 bases between them. Germline loops: CDR1 SGHTA, CDR2 FQGNSA. CDR3 nucleotides: TGTGCCAGCAGCGCCGGAGGGGGCCGGGGCACCGGGGAGCTGTTTTTT. This translates into CASSAGGGRGTGELFF.

V usage is TRBV3-1 (or the pseudogene TRBV3-2) and J usage is TRBJ2-2, with a possible D match to TRBD2 (5 bases). V was shortened by 1 base and J by 4 bases, with 13 bases between the two germline ends. The CDR3 is 16 amino acids. From germline, CDR1 is LGHDT and CDR2 YNNKEL (reference sequence). The CDR3 region is CASSQGGSGSTGELFF. In DNA, the CDR3 is TGTGCCAGCAGCCAAGGAGGCAGCGGTAGCACCGGGGAGCTGTTTTTT.

The gene calls are TRBV4-3 and TRBJ2-1; weak D call: TRBD2 (6 bases). The CDR3 runs 13 residues. Per the germline V gene, CDR1 is LGHNA and CDR2 is YSLEER. V lost 3 bases and J lost 10, with 13 bases in between. The CDR3 DNA is TGCGCCAGCAGCCAGGGACTCGGAGGGGAGCAGTTCTTC. Protein: CASSQGLGGEQFF.

The chain joins TRBV27 to TRBJ1-5; maybe TRBD1 (5 bases). V lost 7 bases and J 3 bases, leaving 13 bases between the germline ends. In germline, CDR1 is MNHEY, CDR2 SMNVEV (reference sequence). The CDR3 length is 14 residues. DNA of the CDR3: TGTGCCAGCAAGCTCACGACAGTCAATCAGCCCCAGCATTTT. This codes for CASKLTTVNQPQHF.

This chain connects TRBV7-6 to TRBJ2-1; 10 nucleotides line up with TRBD2. The CDR3 extends over 15 amino acids. Trimming cost V 2 bases and J 6 bases; bases outside gene matches: 4. Germline loops: CDR1 SGHVS, CDR2 FNYEAQ. CDR3 DNA sequence: TGTGCCAGCAGCTTAACTAGCGGGGTTTCCAATGAGCAGTTCTTC. Protein sequence: CASSLTSGVSNEQFF.

This rearrangement joins TRBV27 to TRBJ2-7; D call uncertain. The CDR3 is 16 residues long. V was clipped by 3 bases and J by 4 bases, with 19 bases between them. Germline V lookup: CDR1 MNHEY, CDR2 SMNVEV (reference sequence). CDR3 in DNA: TGTGCCAGCAGTTTGATTATGGTAGGGCCCGGGTACGAGCAGTACTTC. Protein: CASSLIMVGPGYEQYF.

V and J are TRBV10-1 and TRBJ2-7, with D perhaps matching TRBD2 (6 bases). With 10 bases removed from V and 2 bases from J, the gap between germline ends came to 21 bases. The length of the CDR3 is 15 residues. The germline V gene encodes CDR1 WNHNN and CDR2 SYGVQD (reference sequence). CDR3 bases: TGCGCCATCAAAGGGGCGGGGAAACCACCCTACGAGCAGTACTTC. This encodes CAIKGAGKPPYEQYF.

V and J are TRBV13 and TRBJ2-5; 7 nucleotides match TRBD2. The CDR3 extends over 17 amino acids. The ends lost 5 bases at V and 1 base at J; junction bases unmatched: 13. Germline loops: CDR1 PRHDT, CDR2 FYEKMQ (reference sequence). In DNA, the CDR3 is TGTGCCAGCAGCGCAACTTCCGGGACTACCTTCCAAGAGACCCAGTACTTC. Amino acid sequence: CASSATSGTTFQETQYF.